Shown below are 13 T cell receptor beta chains from a single sample sequenced in a study of preoperative IRX-2 immunotherapy in early breast cancer. The repertoire was sequenced with immunoSEQ multiplex PCR; TCRdb's copy has only in-frame clones and lacks some. The table shows around 13,000 clones, with roughly 91% occurring only once. The treatment was: preoperative locoregional IRX-2 cytokine immunotherapy. The sample was acquired from a patient treated with IRX-2 immunotherapy. Receptors were obtained from a human donor with breast cancer.

This chain uses TRBV30 with TRBJ2-3, with 8 bases aligning to TRBD1. Losses at the gene ends were 4 bases for V and 2 bases for J; bases not matched to a gene: 8. Germline V CDR1 and CDR2: GTSNPN, SVGIG (reference sequence). The CDR3 length is 15 residues. The CDR3 sequence is CAWNAGDRNTDTQYF. The CDR3 DNA is TGTGCCTGGAACGCCGGGGACAGGAACACAGATACGCAGTATTTT.

CDR3 residues: CASSLEGRGQETQYF. The CDR3 region has the DNA TGTGCCAGCAGCTTGGAGGGGCGGGGGCAAGAGACCCAGTACTTC. This chain uses TRBV5-4 with TRBJ2-5, with 7 nucleotides matching TRBD2. V lost 0 bases and J lost 2; bases outside the gene matches: 4. CDR1 and CDR2 from the germline V gene are SGHNT and YYREEE (reference sequence). The CDR3 sequence is 15 residues long.

This clone was detected a few times. The chain combines TRBV28 with TRBJ2-1; TRBD2 aligns across 13 bases. The CDR3 contains 20 residues. CDR1 is MDHEN and CDR2 is SYDVKM in the germline V gene. V trimming: 5 bases; J trimming: 1 base; junction bases outside the gene matches: 14. In DNA, the CDR3 is TGTGCCAGCAGTCCGACGACTAGCGGGGGGCCTCTCACATCCTACAATGAGCAGTTCTTC. This codes for CASSPTTSGGPLTSYNEQFF.

The rearrangement joins TRBV29-1 to TRBJ1-5; no reliable D call. Germline values: CDR1 SQVTM, CDR2 ANQGSEA. The CDR3 runs 10 residues. V gave up 4 bases and J gave up 9 bases, with 7 bases separating them. The CDR3 reads CSVGVAPQHF. CDR3 DNA: TGCAGCGTTGGGGTCGCGCCCCAGCATTTT.

The chain couples TRBV23-1 to TRBJ2-1, with 8 bases that match TRBD1. Being an ORF, TRBV23-1 has a function that is uncertain. The CDR3 has 15 residues. J was trimmed by 14 bases and V by 3 bases; bases with no gene match: 15. The CDR3 protein is CASSQRQGLQGPEFF. The CDR3 DNA reads as TGCGCCAGCAGTCAGAGACAGGGGCTACAGGGTCCAGAGTTCTTC.

Here the CDR3 DNA reads TGTGCCAGCAGCCGCCGGCGGACAGTCTCTGGGGCCAACGTCCTGACTTTC. It specifies CASSRRRTVSGANVLTF. The genes are TRBV7-9 and TRBJ2-6, with D perhaps matching TRBD1 (6 bases). Germline assignment: CDR1 SEHNR and CDR2 FQNEAQ (reference sequence). V was cut by 5 bases and J by 0 bases, with 14 bases left in between. The CDR3 covers 17 residues.

The chain carries TRBV28 and TRBJ2-5; D is perhaps TRBD2 (5 bases). Between the trimmed V and J ends, which lost 6 bases and 2 bases, there was a span of 16 bases. The length of the CDR3 is 15 residues. Germline assignment: CDR1 MDHEN and CDR2 SYDVKM. CDR3 DNA: TGTGCCAGCAGCCGGGTGGCGGGTACACAAGAGACCCAGTACTTC. This translates into CASSRVAGTQETQYF.

This clone has just a few counts. The chain has TRBV18 and TRBJ2-7, with 10 bases that match TRBD2. The CDR3 is 15 amino acids. Trimming at V came to 6 bases and at J to 4 bases, leaving 9 bases not matched to a gene. Germline CDR1 is KGHSH and CDR2 is LQKENI. The CDR3 reads CASSPPSGGSYEQYF. CDR3 nucleotide sequence: TGTGCCAGCTCCCCTCCTAGCGGGGGTTCTTACGAGCAGTACTTC.

V usage is TRBV27 and J usage is TRBJ1-1; 9 positions match TRBD1. Germline V gives CDR1 MNHEY, CDR2 SMNVEV (reference sequence). This CDR3 comprises 12 residues. V was clipped by 6 bases and J by 7 bases; unmatched bases: 3. DNA for the CDR3: TGTGCCAGCAGACAGGGGGCGGGTGAAGCTTTCTTT. Its protein product is CASRQGAGEAFF.

V gene TRBV5-1 combines with J gene TRBJ2-3; D might be TRBD1 (6 bases). Germline CDR1 and CDR2: SGHRS and YFSETQ. The V end lost 2 bases, the J end lost 6 bases, and 13 bases lay between the germline ends. This CDR3 region has 14 residues. The CDR3 region is CASSFPVGADTQYF. The CDR3 DNA sequence: TGCGCCAGCAGCTTCCCGGTGGGGGCGGATACGCAGTATTTT.

In its sample, this clone ranks as medium-sized (0.01 to 0.1%). The J gene is TRBJ1-5, the V gene TRBV6-1, with D perhaps TRBD1 (5 bases). CDR1 and CDR2 (germline): MNHNS, SASEGT. V was trimmed by 2 bases and J by 1 base, leaving 9 bases between them. This CDR3 has 15 residues. Here the CDR3 DNA reads TGTGCCAGCAGTGAATTTTGGGGGAGCAATCAGCCCCAGCATTTT. Its translation: CASSEFWGSNQPQHF.

This clone was seen just once. This rearrangement joins TRBV5-4 to TRBJ2-1; D could derive from TRBD1 or TRBD2 (5 bases each). Germline CDR1 and CDR2: SGHNT and YYREEE (reference sequence). This CDR3 contains 13 residues. Trimming removed 0 bases at V and 8 bases at J, with 9 bases between. This CDR3 is CASSLAGTDEQFF. CDR3 sequence (DNA): TGTGCCAGCAGCTTGGCAGGGACGGATGAGCAGTTCTTC.

The chain combines TRBV19 with TRBJ1-6; no firm D call. CDR1 is LNHDA and CDR2 is SQIVND in the germline V gene (reference sequence). Between the trimmed V and J ends, which lost 2 bases and 7 bases, there was a span of 6 bases. CDR3 length: 13 residues. The CDR3 protein is CASSISVNSPLHF. The DNA of the CDR3 is TGTGCCAGTAGTATAAGTGTAAATTCACCCCTCCACTTT.